The 24 T cell receptor beta chains below come from one sample, sequenced in a study of shared clonotypes between healthy human individuals. Profiled with immunoSEQ multiplex PCR; TCRdb holds only in-frame clones, not every one. The sample consists of some 2,500,000 clones, more than 85% of them appearing once. Sequencing was carried out using naive CD4+ T cells from PBMCs. Subset reported: CD45RA+ positively selected. All receptors derive from a man aged 18 to 29 in good health. Some clones in this sample may be carry-over from other donors' samples.

The V gene is TRBV2, the J gene TRBJ2-1, with unresolved D. Germline V gene lookup returns CDR1 SNHLY and CDR2 FYNNEI. The CDR3 is made up of 14 amino acids. V gave up 2 bases and J gave up 9 bases, with 14 bases separating them. CDR3 amino acids: CASSETSRLAEQFF. CDR3 DNA sequence: TGTGCCAGCAGTGAAACAAGTCGGCTGGCTGAGCAGTTCTTC.

V gene TRBV5-1 combines with J gene TRBJ2-7, with 12 bases that match TRBD2. The CDR3 length is 14 residues. CDR1 and CDR2 from the germline V gene are SGHRS and YFSETQ. After removal of 0 bases from V and 6 bases from J, the junction contained 1 base not matched to a gene. DNA of the CDR3: TGCGCCAGCAGCTTGGTACTAGCGGGAGGCGAGCAGTACTTC. This sequence encodes CASSLVLAGGEQYF.

V gene TRBV28 combines with J gene TRBJ1-2, with D perhaps TRBD1 (6 bases). Germline V gene data show CDR1 as MDHEN and CDR2 as SYDVKM. The V gene lost 8 bases and the J gene lost 6 bases, with 16 bases spanning the gap. The CDR3 runs to 13 residues. The CDR3 loop reads CASADRDINGYTF. Written as DNA, the CDR3 is TGTGCCAGCGCTGACCGGGACATAAATGGCTACACCTTC.

This chain joins TRBV4-1 and TRBJ2-1; D possibly uses TRBD1 or TRBD2 (5 bases each). Germline CDR1 MGHRA, CDR2 YSYEKL. V was pared by 1 base and J by 5 bases, with 18 bases between. This CDR3 is 17 amino acids long. The CDR3 DNA reads TGCGCCAGCAGCCAAGGGGTGTTGCCGGGACGAAACAATGAGCAGTTCTTC. Its protein product is CASSQGVLPGRNNEQFF.

This rearrangement joins TRBV5-1 to TRBJ2-5, with a possible D match to TRBD1 (7 bases). V shed 4 bases and J shed 3 bases, with 13 bases lying between them. The CDR3 totals 14 residues. In germline, CDR1 is SGHRS, CDR2 YFSETQ. The CDR3 loop is CASSPDRREETQYF. In DNA form, the CDR3 reads TGCGCCAGCAGCCCGGACAGGAGGGAAGAGACCCAGTACTTC.

The gene calls are TRBV9 and TRBJ1-4; D possibly corresponds to TRBD1 (5 bases). Germline CDR1 reads SGDLS; CDR2 reads YYNGEE. Trimming took 4 bases from V and 10 from J, leaving 17 bases between them. This CDR3 is built from 14 residues. The CDR3 bases are TGTGCCAGCAGCCCAGGCGGGGGGGTTGGAAAACTGTTTTTT. It translates to CASSPGGGVGKLFF.

The genes are TRBV28 and TRBJ1-2; D may be TRBD1 (5 bases). The germline gives CDR1 MDHEN, CDR2 SYDVKM. V was trimmed by 0 bases and J by 2 bases, leaving 13 bases between them. This CDR3 comprises 16 residues. CDR3 loop: CASSLWAQGVNYGYTF. Here the CDR3 DNA reads TGTGCCAGCAGTTTATGGGCCCAGGGAGTAAACTATGGCTACACCTTC.

This clone was observed a handful of times. Other nucleotide sequences from this sample produce the same CDR3. V and J are TRBV30 and TRBJ1-1; D not resolved. Germline CDR1 and CDR2: GTSNPN and SVGIG (reference sequence). CDR3 length: 13 amino acids. V shed 3 bases and J shed 0 bases, with 8 bases lying between them. CDR3 protein: CAWSLQLNTEAFF. The CDR3 DNA reads as TGTGCCTGGAGCTTACAGCTGAACACTGAAGCTTTCTTT.

This chain joins TRBV6-5 and TRBJ2-1; TRBD2 agrees at 12 bases. J gave up 7 bases and V 5 bases, and 6 bases lay outside the gene matches. Germline V gives CDR1 MNHEY, CDR2 SVGAGI. CDR3 length: 15 residues. Here the CDR3 reads CASSTLAGGWNEQFF. The CDR3 region has the DNA TGTGCCAGCAGTACACTAGCGGGAGGCTGGAATGAGCAGTTCTTC.

The chain couples TRBV9 to TRBJ2-1, with D tentatively TRBD2 (5 bases). The CDR3 totals 16 residues. Trimming removed 2 bases from V and 4 bases from J, with 16 bases in between. Looked up from germline, CDR1 is SGDLS and CDR2 is YYNGEE. The CDR3 DNA is TGTGCCAGCAGCGTTTGGGTGGAGGACTTTTACAATGAGCAGTTCTTC. Translation: CASSVWVEDFYNEQFF.

The rearrangement uses TRBV27 and TRBJ2-5; 7 bases map to TRBD1. The CDR3 runs 16 residues. V shed 4 bases, J shed 2 bases, and the junction held 10 bases outside the gene matches. Germline V CDR1 and CDR2: MNHEY, SMNVEV (reference sequence). The CDR3 nucleotides read TGTGCCAGCAGTTCTTATTCCGGGACAGCACAAGAGACCCAGTACTTC. Translated, it gives CASSSYSGTAQETQYF.

The gene calls are TRBV28 and TRBJ1-4, with a possible D match to TRBD1 (5 bases). The CDR3 loop spans 14 amino acids. CDR1 is MDHEN and CDR2 is SYDVKM in the germline V gene. Trimming left V 10 bases short and J 2 bases short, with 14 bases between. The CDR3 nucleotides read TGTGCCATCCGCCAGGGATGGACTAATGAAAAACTGTTTTTT. It encodes CAIRQGWTNEKLFF.

The rearrangement joins TRBV4-1 to TRBJ1-2; possible D gene TRBD1, 6 bases. The CDR3 covers 14 residues. Germline V CDR1 and CDR2: MGHRA, YSYEKL. With 4 bases removed from V and 9 bases from J, the gap between germline ends came to 18 bases. CDR3 amino acids: CASSLRRGGDSYTF. The DNA for the CDR3 is TGCGCCAGCAGCCTGCGGAGGGGAGGGGACAGCTACACCTTC.

V is TRBV25-1 and J is TRBJ1-6, with 7 bases matching TRBD1. CDR3 length: 15 amino acids. V was pared by 3 bases and J by 9 bases, with 8 bases of the junction left unmatched. Germline V CDR1 and CDR2: MGHDK, SYGVNS. DNA for the CDR3: TGTGCCAGCAGTGACCGGGGACAGAGGGGTTCACCCCTCCACTTT. It encodes CASSDRGQRGSPLHF.

About this clone itself: The same CDR3 is also encoded by other DNA sequences in this sample. V usage is TRBV5-4 and J usage is TRBJ2-7, with a tentative D call TRBD1 (5 bases). Germline values: CDR1 SGHNT, CDR2 YYREEE (reference sequence). The CDR3 totals 14 residues. Trimming took 0 bases from V and 1 from J, leaving 8 bases between them. CDR3 residues: CASSLGQGSYEQYF. The CDR3 coding sequence is TGTGCCAGCAGCTTGGGGCAGGGTTCCTACGAGCAGTACTTC.

The rearrangement joins TRBV14 to TRBJ2-7; no reliable D call. V lost 4 bases, J lost 1 base, and 2 bases lay in between. Germline V gene lookup returns CDR1 SGHDN and CDR2 FVKESK. The CDR3 is 11 amino acids. This CDR3 is CASSPSYEQYF. The CDR3 coding sequence is TGTGCCAGCAGCCCTTCCTACGAGCAGTACTTC.

Only one count was recorded for this clone. This chain connects TRBV7-8 to TRBJ1-6, with D perhaps matching TRBD1 (6 bases). This CDR3 has 13 amino acids. Deletions cut 5 bases from V and 7 bases from J, with 9 bases between. From germline, CDR1 is SGHVS and CDR2 FQNEAQ. The CDR3 DNA reads TGTGCCAGCAGCGGCACAGGGAATTCACCCCTCCACTTT. Translation: CASSGTGNSPLHF.

This sequence joins TRBV28 and TRBJ2-7; D remains unclear. The V end was cut by 7 bases, the J end by 0 bases, with 13 bases between. CDR3 length equals 14 residues. Germline V CDR1 and CDR2: MDHEN, SYDVKM. The CDR3 nucleotides read TGTGCCAGCACCGATGGACGGTTCTCCTACGAGCAGTACTTC. Protein product: CASTDGRFSYEQYF.

This clone has only one observation. The CDR3 is CASSISTTSGKQETQYF. CDR3 DNA: TGTGCCAGCAGCATCAGTACCACATCCGGGAAGCAAGAGACCCAGTACTTC. This chain links TRBV7-2 with TRBJ2-5; D possibly corresponds to TRBD2 (5 bases). CDR1 SGHTA and CDR2 FQGNSA come from the germline V gene. This CDR3 has 17 amino acids. V was trimmed by 5 bases and J by 2 bases, leaving 21 bases between them. The entire variable domain, with the rest obtained from reference TRBV7-2 and TRBJ2-5, is as follows: GAGVSQSPSNKVTEKGKDVELRCDPISGHTALYWYRQSLGQGLEFLIYFQGNSAPDKSGLPSDRFSAERTGGSVSTLTIQRTQQEDSAVYLCASSISTTSGKQETQYFGPGTRLLVL.

This chain connects TRBV6-5 to TRBJ2-7; no firm D call. The CDR3 length is 13 residues. V was clipped by 0 bases and J by 12 bases, with 15 bases between them. Germline V gene data show CDR1 as MNHEY and CDR2 as SVGAGI. In DNA form, the CDR3 reads TGTGCCAGCAGTTACTCGAATCACTCTCCGGGGTACTTC. It specifies CASSYSNHSPGYF.

The chain uses TRBV11-3 and TRBJ2-1; the match to TRBD2 covers 13 bases. CDR3 length: 15 residues. Germline V gene lookup returns CDR1 SGHNT and CDR2 YENEEA. Germline trimming cut 4 bases from V and 9 bases from J; bases unmatched to any gene: 6. Here the CDR3 DNA reads TGTGCCAGCAGCTGGACTAGCGGGAGTATTGGTGAGCAGTTCTTC. The encoded protein is CASSWTSGSIGEQFF.

V is TRBV19 and J is TRBJ1-4; no firm D call. This CDR3 has 15 residues. The germline V and J ends were trimmed by 5 bases and 4 bases, with 14 bases remaining between them. Germline CDR1 LNHDA, CDR2 SQIVND (reference sequence). CDR3 protein: CASSSPGDFNEKLFF. In DNA form, the CDR3 reads TGTGCCAGTAGTTCCCCGGGCGACTTTAATGAAAAACTGTTTTTT.

V gene TRBV5-4 combines with J gene TRBJ1-1; D is possibly TRBD1 (5 bases). The CDR3 consists of 13 residues. V lost 5 bases to trimming and J lost 4 bases, with 12 bases between them. From germline, CDR1 is SGHNT and CDR2 YYREEE (reference sequence). CDR3 in amino acids: CASSLQVGTEAFF. CDR3 nucleotides: TGTGCCAGCAGTTTACAGGTCGGCACTGAAGCTTTCTTT.

This chain links TRBV6-5 with TRBJ2-7; D uncertain. This CDR3 comprises 11 residues. V was shortened by 5 bases and J by 7 bases, with 9 bases between the two germline ends. Germline CDR1 MNHEY, CDR2 SVGAGI. CDR3: CASSIGIEQYF. The CDR3 bases are TGTGCCAGCAGTATTGGAATTGAGCAGTACTTC.